This T cell receptor (beta chain) was sequenced for a study of blood T cells in healthy people across ages. With a J-beta primer mix and a sample-barcoded 5' primer, a second PCR ran roughly 6 to 11 cycles. TCRdb recomputed calls from the 5' RACE reads with MiXCR, one row per CDR3 protein. The table includes 700,000 to 1,000,000 distinct CDR3 sequences, around two fifths detected once. With 0 bases clipped from V and 6 bases from J, the junction kept 7 bases outside the gene matches. The germline V gene has CDR1 MNHEY and CDR2 SMNVEV (reference sequence). The CDR3 extends over 16 amino acids. This receptor was identified in a man between 60 and 75 years old in good health. This rearrangement joins TRBV27 to TRBJ2-7; 11 bases fit TRBD1. Sequencing was performed on blood. CDR3 bases: TGTGCCAGCAGTTTATCACTGGACAGGGGGCAGGGCGAGCAGTACTTC. Protein sequence: CASSLSLDRGQGEQYF.